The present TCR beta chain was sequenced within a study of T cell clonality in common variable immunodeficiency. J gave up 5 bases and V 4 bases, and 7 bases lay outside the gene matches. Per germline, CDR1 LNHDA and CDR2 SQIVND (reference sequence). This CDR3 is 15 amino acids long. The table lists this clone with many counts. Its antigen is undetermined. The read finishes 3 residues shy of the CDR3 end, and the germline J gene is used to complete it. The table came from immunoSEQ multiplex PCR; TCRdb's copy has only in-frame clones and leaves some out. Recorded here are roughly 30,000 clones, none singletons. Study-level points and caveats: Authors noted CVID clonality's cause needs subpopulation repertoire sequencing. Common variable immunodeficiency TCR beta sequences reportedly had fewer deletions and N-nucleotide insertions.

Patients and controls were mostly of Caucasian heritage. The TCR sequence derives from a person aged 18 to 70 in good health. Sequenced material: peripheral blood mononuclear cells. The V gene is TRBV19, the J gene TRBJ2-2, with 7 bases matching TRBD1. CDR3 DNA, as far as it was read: TGTGCCAGTAGTACCCGGGACAGCTTGACCGGGGAG. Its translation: CASSTRDSLTGE. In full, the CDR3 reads CASSTRDSLTGELFF.